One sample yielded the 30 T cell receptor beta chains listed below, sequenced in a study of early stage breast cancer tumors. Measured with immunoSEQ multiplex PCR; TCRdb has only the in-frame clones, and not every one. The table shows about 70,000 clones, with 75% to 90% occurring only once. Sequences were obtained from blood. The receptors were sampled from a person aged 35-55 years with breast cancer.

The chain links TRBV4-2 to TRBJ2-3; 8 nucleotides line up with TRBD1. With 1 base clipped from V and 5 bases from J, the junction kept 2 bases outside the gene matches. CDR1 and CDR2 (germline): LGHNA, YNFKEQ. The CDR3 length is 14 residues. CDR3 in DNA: TGTGCCAGCAGCCAAGGACAGGGGAAAGATACGCAGTATTTT. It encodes CASSQGQGKDTQYF.

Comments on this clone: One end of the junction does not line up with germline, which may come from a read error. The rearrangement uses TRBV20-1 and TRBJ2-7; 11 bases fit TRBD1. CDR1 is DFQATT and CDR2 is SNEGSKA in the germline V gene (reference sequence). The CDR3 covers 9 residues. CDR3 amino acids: CSAGTGGIF. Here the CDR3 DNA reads TGCAGTGCTGGGACAGGGGGAATCTTC.

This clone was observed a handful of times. CDR3 sequence (DNA): TGTGCCAGCAGTGAAGGCGGGAATCAGCCCCAGCATTTT. Its translation is CASSEGGNQPQHF. The rearrangement uses TRBV2 and TRBJ1-5; D is uncertain. CDR3 size: 13 residues. Germline CDR1 SNHLY, CDR2 FYNNEI. V was clipped by 1 base and J by 4 bases, with 5 bases between them.

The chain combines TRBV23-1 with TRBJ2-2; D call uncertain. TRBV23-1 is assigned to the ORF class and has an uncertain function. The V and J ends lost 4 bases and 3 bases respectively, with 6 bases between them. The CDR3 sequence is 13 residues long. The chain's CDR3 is CASSPLDTGELFF. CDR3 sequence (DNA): TGCGCCAGCAGTCCCCTGGACACCGGGGAGCTGTTTTTT.

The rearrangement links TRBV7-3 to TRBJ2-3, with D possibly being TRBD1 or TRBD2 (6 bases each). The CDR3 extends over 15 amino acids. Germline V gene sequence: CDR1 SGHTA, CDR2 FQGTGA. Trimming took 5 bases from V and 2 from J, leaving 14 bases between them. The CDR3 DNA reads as TGTGCCAGCAGCCTCCTTGGGGGGCCCACAGATACGCAGTATTTT. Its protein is CASSLLGGPTDTQYF.

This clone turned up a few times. Here the CDR3 reads CASSLNTLNEKLFF. CDR3 nucleotides: TGTGCCAGCAGCTTAAACACGTTAAATGAAAAACTGTTTTTT. This rearrangement joins TRBV7-9 to TRBJ1-4; D not certain. The CDR3 is made up of 14 amino acids. Per the germline V gene, CDR1 is SEHNR and CDR2 is FQNEAQ (reference sequence). Trimming took off 2 bases at V and 5 bases at J, with 9 bases between the two ends.

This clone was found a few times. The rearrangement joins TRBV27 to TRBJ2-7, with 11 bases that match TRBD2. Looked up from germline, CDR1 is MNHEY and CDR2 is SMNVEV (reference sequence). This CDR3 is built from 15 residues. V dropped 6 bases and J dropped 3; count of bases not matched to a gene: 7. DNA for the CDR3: TGTGCCAGCAGCCAACTAGCGGGAGCCCTCTACGAGCAGTACTTC. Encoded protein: CASSQLAGALYEQYF.

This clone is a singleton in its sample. The CDR3 sequence is CASSPPAPNTGELFF. The DNA for the CDR3 is TGTGCCAGCTCACCACCGGCACCCAACACCGGGGAGCTGTTTTTT. J is TRBJ2-2 and V is TRBV18; no clear D. V was cut by 0 bases and J by 2 bases, with 7 bases left in between. The CDR3 has 15 residues. CDR1 is KGHSH and CDR2 is LQKENI in the germline V gene. The full variable domain, in which reference TRBV18 and TRBJ2-2 provide the parts outside the CDR3, is NAGVMQNPRHLVRRRGQEARLRCSPMKGHSHVYWYRQLPEEGLKFMVYLQKENIIDESGMPKERFSAEFPKEGPSILRIQQVVRGDSAAYFCASSPPAPNTGELFFGEGSRLTVL.

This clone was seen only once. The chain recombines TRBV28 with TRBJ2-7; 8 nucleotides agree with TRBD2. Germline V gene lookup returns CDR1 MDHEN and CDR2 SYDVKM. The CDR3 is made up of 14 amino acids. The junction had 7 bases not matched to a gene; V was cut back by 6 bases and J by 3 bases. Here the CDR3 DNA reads TGTGCCAGCAGCACAACTAGCGGCAACTACGAGCAGTACTTC. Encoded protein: CASSTTSGNYEQYF.

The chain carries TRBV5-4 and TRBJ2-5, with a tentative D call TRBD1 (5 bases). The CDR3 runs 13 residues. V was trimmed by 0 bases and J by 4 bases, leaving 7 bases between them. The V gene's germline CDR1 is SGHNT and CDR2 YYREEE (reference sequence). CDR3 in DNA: TGTGCCAGCAGCTTGGGGACAACAGAGACCCAGTACTTC. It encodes CASSLGTTETQYF.

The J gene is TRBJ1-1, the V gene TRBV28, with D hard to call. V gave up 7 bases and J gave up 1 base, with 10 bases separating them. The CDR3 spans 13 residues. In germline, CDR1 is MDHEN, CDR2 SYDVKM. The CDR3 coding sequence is TGTGCCAGCACCCCCGGAGAGAACACTGAAGCTTTCTTT. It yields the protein CASTPGENTEAFF. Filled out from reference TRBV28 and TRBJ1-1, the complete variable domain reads DVKVTQSSRYLVKRTGEKVFLECVQDMDHENMFWYRQDPGLGLRLIYFSYDVKMKEKGDIPEGYSVSREKKERFSLILESASTNQTSMYLCASTPGENTEAFFGQGTRLTVV.

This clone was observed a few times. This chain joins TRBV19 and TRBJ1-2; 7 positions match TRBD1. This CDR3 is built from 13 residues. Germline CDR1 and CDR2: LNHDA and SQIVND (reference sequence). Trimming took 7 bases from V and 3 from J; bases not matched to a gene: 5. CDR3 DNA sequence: TGTGCCAGTAACGACAGGGTGGACTATGGCTACACCTTC. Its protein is CASNDRVDYGYTF.

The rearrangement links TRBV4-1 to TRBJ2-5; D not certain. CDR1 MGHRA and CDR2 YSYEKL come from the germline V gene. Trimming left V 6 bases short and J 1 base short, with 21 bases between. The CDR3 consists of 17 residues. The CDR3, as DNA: TGCGCCAGCAGTCAGGTCCAGCTCCTGCAGGCCCAAGAGACCCAGTACTTC. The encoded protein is CASSQVQLLQAQETQYF.

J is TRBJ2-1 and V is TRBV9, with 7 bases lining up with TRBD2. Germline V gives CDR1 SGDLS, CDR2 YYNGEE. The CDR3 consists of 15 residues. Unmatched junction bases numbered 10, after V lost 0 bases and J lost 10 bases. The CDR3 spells CASSVGVSGLGEQFF. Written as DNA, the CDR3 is TGTGCCAGCAGCGTAGGTGTTAGCGGGCTAGGGGAGCAGTTCTTC.

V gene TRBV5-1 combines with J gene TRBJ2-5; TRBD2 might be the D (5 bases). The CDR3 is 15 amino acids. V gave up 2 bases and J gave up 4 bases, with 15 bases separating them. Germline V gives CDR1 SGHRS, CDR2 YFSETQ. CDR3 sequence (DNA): TGCGCCAGCAGCTTCGAGGGCCTTGAGGGAGAGACCCAGTACTTC. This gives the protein CASSFEGLEGETQYF.

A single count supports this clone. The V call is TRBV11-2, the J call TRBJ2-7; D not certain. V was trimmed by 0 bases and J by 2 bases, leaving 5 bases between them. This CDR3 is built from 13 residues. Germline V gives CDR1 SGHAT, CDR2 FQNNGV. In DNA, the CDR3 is TGTGCCAGCAGCTTAGAACTCGCCTACGAGCAGTACTTC. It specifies CASSLELAYEQYF.

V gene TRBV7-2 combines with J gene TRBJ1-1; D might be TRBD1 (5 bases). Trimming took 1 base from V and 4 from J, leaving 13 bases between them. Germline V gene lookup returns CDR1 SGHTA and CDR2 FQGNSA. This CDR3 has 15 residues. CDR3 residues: CASSLVGTLGTEAFF. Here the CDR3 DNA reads TGTGCCAGCAGCTTAGTGGGGACCCTGGGCACTGAAGCTTTCTTT.

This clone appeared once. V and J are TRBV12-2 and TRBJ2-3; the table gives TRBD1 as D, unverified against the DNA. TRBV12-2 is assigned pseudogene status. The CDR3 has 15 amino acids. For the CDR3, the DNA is TGTGCAAGTCGCTTAGCGATTCAGGTTTCGGATACGCAGTATTTT. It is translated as CASRLAIQVSDTQYF.

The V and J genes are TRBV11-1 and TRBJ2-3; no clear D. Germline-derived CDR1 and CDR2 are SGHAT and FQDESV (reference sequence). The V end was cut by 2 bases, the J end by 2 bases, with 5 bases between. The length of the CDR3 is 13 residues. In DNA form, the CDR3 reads TGTGCCAGCAGCTTACCCACCACAGATACGCAGTATTTT. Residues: CASSLPTTDTQYF.

In DNA, the CDR3 is TGTGCCAGCAATCACAGGGCGAGCTCCTACAATGAGCAGTTCTTC. Protein product: CASNHRASSYNEQFF. The chain uses TRBV6-1 and TRBJ2-1, with D possibly TRBD1 on 6 matching bases. Trimming shortened V by 7 bases and J by 0 bases, and 13 bases separated the two germline ends. Germline values: CDR1 MNHNS, CDR2 SASEGT. CDR3 size: 15 residues.

The CDR3: CASRSGSSGANVLTF. CDR3 DNA: TGTGCCAGCAGGAGCGGTAGCTCTGGGGCCAACGTCCTGACTTTC. The chain recombines TRBV6-5 with TRBJ2-6; weak D call: TRBD2 (5 bases). V lost 6 bases and J lost 0, with 9 bases in between. CDR1 and CDR2 from the germline V gene are MNHEY and SVGAGI. The CDR3 extends over 15 amino acids.

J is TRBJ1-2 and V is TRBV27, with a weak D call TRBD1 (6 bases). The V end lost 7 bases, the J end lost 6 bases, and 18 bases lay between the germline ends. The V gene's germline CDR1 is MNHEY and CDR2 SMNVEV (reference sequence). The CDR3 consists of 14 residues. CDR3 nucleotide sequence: TGTGCCAGCACCATTGAACGGGGGCGACATGGCTACACCTTC. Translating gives CASTIERGRHGYTF.

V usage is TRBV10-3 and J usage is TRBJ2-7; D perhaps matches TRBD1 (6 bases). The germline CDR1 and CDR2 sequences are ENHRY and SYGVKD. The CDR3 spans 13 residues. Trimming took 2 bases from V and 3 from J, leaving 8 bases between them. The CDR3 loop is CAISEEQGYEQYF. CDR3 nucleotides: TGTGCCATCAGTGAGGAACAGGGCTACGAGCAGTACTTC.

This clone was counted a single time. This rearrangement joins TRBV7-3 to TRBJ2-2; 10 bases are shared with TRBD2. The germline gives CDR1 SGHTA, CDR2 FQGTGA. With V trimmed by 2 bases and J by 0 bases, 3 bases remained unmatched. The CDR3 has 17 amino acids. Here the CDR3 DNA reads TGTGCCAGCAGCTTAGATAGCGGGAGGTCGAACACCGGGGAGCTGTTTTTT. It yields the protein CASSLDSGRSNTGELFF.

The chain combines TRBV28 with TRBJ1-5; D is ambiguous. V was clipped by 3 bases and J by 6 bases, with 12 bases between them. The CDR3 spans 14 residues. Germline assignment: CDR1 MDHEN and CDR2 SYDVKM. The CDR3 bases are TGTGCCAGCAGTTTCCGACCGGTTGGTCAGCCCCAGCATTTT. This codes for CASSFRPVGQPQHF.

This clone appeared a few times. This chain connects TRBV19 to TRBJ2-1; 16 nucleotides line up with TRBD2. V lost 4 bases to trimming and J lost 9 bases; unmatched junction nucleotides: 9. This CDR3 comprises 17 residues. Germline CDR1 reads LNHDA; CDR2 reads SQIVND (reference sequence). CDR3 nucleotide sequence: TGTGCCAGTAGTAAACCGGGACTAGCGGGAGGGCCAGCTGAGCAGTTCTTC. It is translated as CASSKPGLAGGPAEQFF.

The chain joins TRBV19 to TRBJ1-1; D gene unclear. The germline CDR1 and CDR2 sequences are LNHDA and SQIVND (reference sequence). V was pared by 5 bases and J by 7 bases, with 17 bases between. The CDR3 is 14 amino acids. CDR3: CASSAGLRKGEAFF. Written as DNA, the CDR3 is TGTGCCAGTAGTGCGGGCCTTCGGAAGGGTGAAGCTTTCTTT.

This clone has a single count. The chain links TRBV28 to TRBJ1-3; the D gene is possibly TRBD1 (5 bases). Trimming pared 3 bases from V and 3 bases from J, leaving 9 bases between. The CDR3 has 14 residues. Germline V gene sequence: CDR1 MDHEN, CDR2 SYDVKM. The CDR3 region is CASSLVGGGNTIYF. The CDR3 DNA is TGTGCCAGCAGTTTGGTGGGGGGTGGAAACACCATATATTTT.

The CDR3 loop reads CASSQDRNSYEQYF. In nucleotides, the CDR3 is TGTGCCAGCAGCCAAGACCGGAACTCCTACGAGCAGTACTTC. The chain employs TRBV14 and TRBJ2-7; D call uncertain. The CDR3 covers 14 residues. Trimming cost V 0 bases and J 0 bases, with 6 bases left between them. The germline V gene encodes CDR1 SGHDN and CDR2 FVKESK.

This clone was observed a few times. The CDR3 sequence is CSVVGGEGEQYF. In DNA, the CDR3 is TGCAGCGTTGTCGGCGGGGAGGGAGAGCAGTACTTC. V usage is TRBV29-1 and J usage is TRBJ2-7; 7 bases are a match to TRBD2. This CDR3 spans 12 amino acids. Per germline, CDR1 SQVTM and CDR2 ANQGSEA. Unmatched junction bases numbered 7, after V lost 4 bases and J lost 7 bases.